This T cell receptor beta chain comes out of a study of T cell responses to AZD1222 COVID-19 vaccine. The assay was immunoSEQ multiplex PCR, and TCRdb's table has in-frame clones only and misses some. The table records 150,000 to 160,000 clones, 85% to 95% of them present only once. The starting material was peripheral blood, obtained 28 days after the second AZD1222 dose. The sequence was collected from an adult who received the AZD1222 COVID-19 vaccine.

The CDR3 coding sequence is TGTGCCAGCTCACCATGGAAGGAGCAGTACTTC. Protein: CASSPWKEQYF. This chain links TRBV18 with TRBJ2-7, with unresolved D. V lost 2 bases to trimming and J lost 7 bases, with 6 bases between them. The CDR3 contains 11 residues. Germline-derived CDR1 and CDR2 are KGHSH and LQKENI.